This T cell receptor (beta chain) was captured by sequencing in a study of radiation and T cells in renal cell carcinoma. The CDR3 sequence is 15 residues long. Germline CDR1 reads SGHAT; CDR2 reads FQNNGV. Trimming removed 5 bases from V and 7 bases from J; junction bases left unmatched: 3. Measured with immunoSEQ multiplex PCR; TCRdb has only the in-frame clones, and not every one. The profile shows some 120,000 clones, 81% of them singletons. Time point meaning: blood 2 weeks post-SBRT. Treatment denoted: 15 Gy SBRT to primary tumor, nephrectomy 4 weeks later. The V and J genes are TRBV11-2 and TRBJ2-1, with TRBD2 identical over 15 bases. The material was blood, obtained from a patient whose treatment included radiotherapy and nephrectomy. This receptor was identified in a middle-aged man with renal cell carcinoma. The DNA of the CDR3 is TGTGCCAGCAGCCGGACTAGCGGGAGGGGAAATGAGCAGTTCTTC. Translation gives CASSRTSGRGNEQFF.